Shown below are 20 T cell receptor beta chains from a single sample sequenced in a study of human T cells and chemical hapten exposure. The time point: patch test 1, 2 weeks after DPC sensitization. Treatment meaning: therapeutic diphenylcyclopropenone sensitization with weekly scalp DPC. From whole blood left unfractionated, total RNA was extracted. TCRdb called the RACE reads again in MiXCR, with one record for every CDR3 protein. The table lists some 52,000 distinct CDR3 sequences, approximately 10% of them singletons. Material: whole blood, obtained in connection with sensitization to the hapten diphenylcyclopropenone (DPC). The origin of the receptors is a woman aged 40 to 55 with alopecia areata. Some clones in this sample may be carry-over from other donors' samples.

This clonotype has just a few counts. The chain employs TRBV7-2 and TRBJ2-1; TRBD2 matches 11 bases. The CDR3 length is 17 residues. Germline CDR1 reads SGHTA; CDR2 reads FQGNSA. V dropped 2 bases and J dropped 6; count of bases not matched to a gene: 9. CDR3 bases: TGTGCCAGCAGCTTATATGTGACTAGCGGGACAGGCAATGAGCAGTTCTTC. Translated: CASSLYVTSGTGNEQFF.

The table lists this clonotype with a count of one. The V and J genes are TRBV7-9 and TRBJ1-1; D ambiguous. Germline loops: CDR1 SEHNR, CDR2 FQNEAQ (reference sequence). The V end lost 5 bases, the J end lost 7 bases, and 11 bases lay between the germline ends. This CDR3 has 12 residues. CDR3 sequence reads: CASSVSGIEAFF. CDR3 DNA: TGTGCCAGCAGCGTTTCGGGGATTGAAGCTTTCTTT.

The CDR3 DNA reads TGTGCCAGCAGCTTCTGGGAAGATACGCAGTATTTT. It yields the protein CASSFWEDTQYF. V gene TRBV5-4 combines with J gene TRBJ2-3; D is undetermined. V lost 2 bases to trimming and J lost 5 bases, with 6 bases between them. CDR1 is SGHNT and CDR2 is YYREEE in the germline V gene (reference sequence). The CDR3 spans 12 residues.

A few counts support this clonotype. The chain is built from TRBV7-8 and TRBJ2-3; tentative D call: TRBD1 (6 bases). CDR1 and CDR2 from the germline V gene are SGHVS and FQNEAQ. Trimming removed 5 bases at V and 0 bases at J, with 12 bases between. The CDR3 totals 15 residues. Written as DNA, the CDR3 is TGTGCCAGCAGCCACGGACAGACCAGCACAGATACGCAGTATTTT. It is translated as CASSHGQTSTDTQYF.

This clonotype was seen more than once but under ten times. This rearrangement joins TRBV7-9 to TRBJ1-1, with D maybe TRBD1 (5 bases). Germline V gene sequence: CDR1 SEHNR, CDR2 FQNEAQ (reference sequence). This CDR3 is 15 amino acids long. Trimming left V 3 bases short and J 1 base short, with 12 bases between. CDR3 nucleotide sequence: TGTGCCAGCAGCTTTGCCGGGACTCAGAACACTGAAGCTTTCTTT. This sequence encodes CASSFAGTQNTEAFF.

This clonotype showed up many times. The chain employs TRBV5-1 and TRBJ2-2, with D tentatively TRBD1 (5 bases). Germline-derived CDR1 and CDR2 are SGHRS and YFSETQ. V was shortened by 0 bases and J by 0 bases, with 6 bases between the two germline ends. This CDR3 contains 15 residues. CDR3 sequence reads: CASSLEGANTGELFF. As DNA, the CDR3 is TGCGCCAGCAGCTTGGAAGGGGCGAACACCGGGGAGCTGTTTTTT.

This clonotype appeared a few times. This chain joins TRBV4-1 and TRBJ2-7, with D possibly matching TRBD1 (7 bases). With 0 bases removed from V and 3 bases from J, the gap between germline ends came to 21 bases. Germline V gives CDR1 MGHRA, CDR2 YSYEKL. This CDR3 is built from 18 residues. The CDR3 DNA follows: TGCGCCAGCAGCCAAGAGGTGGGGGGACAGTTCCGTGTCTACGAGCAGTACTTC. Its translation: CASSQEVGGQFRVYEQYF.

This clonotype was picked up a small number of times. The V gene is TRBV3-1, the J gene TRBJ2-3, with D uncertain. This CDR3 contains 12 residues. Between the trimmed V and J ends, which lost 1 base and 4 bases, there was a span of 3 bases. Germline assignment: CDR1 LGHDT and CDR2 YNNKEL (reference sequence). The CDR3 DNA reads TGTGCCAGCAGCCAAGTATCAGATACGCAGTATTTT. Encoded protein: CASSQVSDTQYF.

This rearrangement joins TRBV28 to TRBJ2-1; 7 bases map to TRBD2. V trimming: 7 bases; J trimming: 7 bases; junction bases outside the gene matches: 1. Germline assignment: CDR1 MDHEN and CDR2 SYDVKM. CDR3 length: 11 amino acids. CDR3 bases: TGTGCCAGCATGGGGGGGAATGAGCAGTTCTTC. Translated: CASMGGNEQFF.

This clonotype was found a few times. V is TRBV14 and J is TRBJ1-1; perhaps TRBD1 as D (5 bases). Trimming took off 5 bases at V and 0 bases at J, with 19 bases between the two ends. The CDR3 sequence is 17 residues long. Germline CDR1 SGHDN, CDR2 FVKESK. The CDR3 reads CASSLLPGRGMNTEAFF. CDR3 DNA: TGTGCCAGCAGCTTGTTACCGGGGAGGGGAATGAACACTGAAGCTTTCTTT.

This clonotype came up many times. The genes are TRBV2 and TRBJ2-7; D may be TRBD2 (6 bases). The V end lost 2 bases, the J end lost 6 bases, and 14 bases lay between the germline ends. This CDR3 has 14 amino acids. From germline, CDR1 is SNHLY and CDR2 FYNNEI. The CDR3 reads CASSETPWGGEQYF. The DNA for the CDR3 is TGTGCCAGCAGTGAAACCCCCTGGGGAGGCGAGCAGTACTTC.

This clonotype has a handful of counts. The chain links TRBV2 to TRBJ2-7, with a possible D match to TRBD1 (6 bases). V was cut by 7 bases and J by 2 bases, with 18 bases left in between. The CDR3 runs to 15 residues. Germline V lookup: CDR1 SNHLY, CDR2 FYNNEI. The CDR3: CASTVDRFGAYEQYF. Here the CDR3 DNA reads TGTGCCAGCACCGTGGACAGATTTGGGGCCTACGAGCAGTACTTC.

There are a few counts of this clonotype. The chain couples TRBV12-3 or TRBV12-4 to TRBJ2-5; possible D gene TRBD2, 5 bases. CDR3 length equals 16 residues. Trimming shortened V by 5 bases and J by 0 bases, and 16 bases separated the two germline ends. The CDR3 bases are TGTGCCAGCAGTCCGCTTGATCCGCGGGACCAAGAGACCCAGTACTTC. This gives the protein CASSPLDPRDQETQYF.

This clonotype appeared many times. V and J are TRBV29-1 and TRBJ2-5, with D uncertain. Germline-derived CDR1 and CDR2 are SQVTM and ANQGSEA. The CDR3 sequence is 11 residues long. Trimming shortened V by 4 bases and J by 5 bases, and 8 bases separated the two germline ends. For the CDR3, the DNA is TGCAGCGTTGGATCCCCGGAGACCCAGTACTTC. Translated, it gives CSVGSPETQYF.

This clonotype was detected many times. The chain joins TRBV4-3 to TRBJ2-5; 10 bases fit TRBD2. CDR1 is LGHNA and CDR2 is YSLEER in the germline V gene. The CDR3 length is 14 residues. The V segment lost 5 bases and the J segment 5 bases; nucleotides outside the gene matches: 5. The CDR3 loop reads CASSTSGGVETQYF. The CDR3 DNA sequence: TGCGCCAGCAGCACGAGCGGGGGGGTCGAGACCCAGTACTTC.

The chain uses TRBV11-2 and TRBJ2-3; D is possibly TRBD2 (5 bases). The V end was cut by 5 bases, the J end by 6 bases, with 18 bases between. Germline V lookup: CDR1 SGHAT, CDR2 FQNNGV. The CDR3 runs 15 residues. CDR3 DNA sequence: TGTGCCAGCAGCCCTAGCCCGGCAGGACGGGATACGCAGTATTTT. Translated, it gives CASSPSPAGRDTQYF.

This clonotype has just a few counts. The chain has TRBV27 and TRBJ1-6; TRBD1 agrees at 8 bases. CDR1 is MNHEY and CDR2 is SMNVEV in the germline V gene (reference sequence). The CDR3 contains 12 residues. Germline trimming cut 5 bases from V and 14 bases from J; bases unmatched to any gene: 5. The CDR3 DNA sequence: TGTGCCAGCAGTGTACAGGGGGTGACCCTCCACTTT. Translated, it gives CASSVQGVTLHF.

This clonotype was recorded a few times. The chain uses TRBV9 and TRBJ2-1; a weak D match, TRBD2 (6 bases). The V and J ends lost 0 bases and 2 bases respectively, with 9 bases between them. The CDR3 consists of 15 residues. CDR1 and CDR2 from the germline V gene are SGDLS and YYNGEE. The CDR3 is CASSVASGPYNEQFF. The CDR3 DNA is TGTGCCAGCAGCGTAGCCAGCGGGCCCTACAATGAGCAGTTCTTC.

In its sample, this clonotype was seen many times. The gene calls are TRBV4-3 and TRBJ1-6; possibly TRBD1 for D (6 bases). Germline V gene lookup returns CDR1 LGHNA and CDR2 YSLEER. There are 15 residues in the CDR3. Trimming pared 0 bases from V and 10 bases from J, leaving 13 bases between. This CDR3 reads CASSQDPGAGSPLHF. The CDR3 DNA follows: TGCGCCAGCAGCCAAGATCCGGGGGCTGGATCACCCCTCCACTTT.

This clonotype has only a few counts. V usage is TRBV20-1 and J usage is TRBJ2-1, with 14 nucleotides matching TRBD2. CDR3 length: 15 amino acids. Per the germline V gene, CDR1 is DFQATT and CDR2 is SNEGSKA (reference sequence). V lost 1 base to trimming and J lost 8 bases; unmatched junction nucleotides: 4. CDR3 in DNA: TGCAGTGCTAGAGGGACTAGCGGGGGGTTCTATGAGCAGTTCTTC. Translated: CSARGTSGGFYEQFF.